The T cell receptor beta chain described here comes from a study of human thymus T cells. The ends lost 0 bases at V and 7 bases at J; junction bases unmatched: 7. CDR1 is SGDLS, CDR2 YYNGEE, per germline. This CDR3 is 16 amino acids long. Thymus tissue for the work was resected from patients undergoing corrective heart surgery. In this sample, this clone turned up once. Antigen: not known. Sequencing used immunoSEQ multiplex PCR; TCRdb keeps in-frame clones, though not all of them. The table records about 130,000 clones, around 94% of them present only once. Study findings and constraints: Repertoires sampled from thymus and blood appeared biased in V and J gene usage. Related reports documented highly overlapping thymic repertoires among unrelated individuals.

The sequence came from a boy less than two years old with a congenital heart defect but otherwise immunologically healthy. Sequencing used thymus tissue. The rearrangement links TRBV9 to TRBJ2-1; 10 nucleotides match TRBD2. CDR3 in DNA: TGTGCCAGCAGCGTAGATTCAGCGGGGGGGAGGAATGAGCAGTTCTTC. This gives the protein CASSVDSAGGRNEQFF.